The next 20 T cell receptor beta chains were all read from a single sample in a study of shared clonotypes between healthy human individuals. Only in-frame clones appear in the TCRdb table, and some are missing; sequencing was by immunoSEQ multiplex PCR. In the table there are roughly 680,000 clones, 72% of which are singletons. Sequencing input: memory CD4+ T cells sorted from blood. Subset reported: CD45RA-negative fraction. The receptor set was obtained from a woman younger than 45 in good health.

As concerns this clone: Distinct nucleotide sequences in the sample also encode this CDR3. The chain uses TRBV28 and TRBJ2-1, with 9 bases matching TRBD2. V gave up 2 bases and J gave up 3 bases; unmatched junction bases: 2. The germline CDR1 and CDR2 sequences are MDHEN and SYDVKM. This CDR3 has 15 residues. CDR3 in DNA: TGTGCCAGCAGTTTAGCGGGAGGGCGCTACAATGAGCAGTTCTTC. Amino acid sequence: CASSLAGGRYNEQFF.

Details on this clone: The same CDR3 can be traced to other DNA sequences in this sample. The V call is TRBV19, the J call TRBJ1-1, with 8 bases lining up with TRBD1. This CDR3 has 15 amino acids. The J segment lost 0 bases and the V segment lost 4 bases, leaving 4 bases of the junction unmatched. CDR1 is LNHDA and CDR2 is SQIVND in the germline V gene (reference sequence). Written as DNA, the CDR3 is TGTGCCAGTAGTAGACAGGGGAACATGAACACTGAAGCTTTCTTT. It codes for CASSRQGNMNTEAFF.

In its sample, this clone was seen once. V is TRBV25-1 and J is TRBJ1-1; no firm D call. The CDR3 loop spans 17 amino acids. Trimming removed 4 bases at V and 0 bases at J, with 18 bases between. The germline CDR1 and CDR2 sequences are MGHDK and SYGVNS. CDR3 residues: CASSGFGKDLLNTEAFF. As DNA, the CDR3 is TGTGCCAGCAGTGGGTTTGGGAAAGACCTTTTGAACACTGAAGCTTTCTTT. Complete variable domain (other parts from reference TRBV25-1 and TRBJ1-1): EADIYQTPRYLVIGTGKKITLECSQTMGHDKMYWYQQDPGMELHLIHYSYGVNSTEKGDLSSESTVSRIRTEHFPLTLESARPSHTSQYLCASSGFGKDLLNTEAFFGQGTRLTVV.

Remarks on this clone: This may arise from a read error, as a much more abundant clone is one base away. The sample holds other DNA sequences that translate to the same CDR3. The chain has TRBV6-5 and TRBJ2-3; 9 bases map to TRBD2. The CDR3 spans 14 residues. V was pared by 5 bases and J by 0 bases, with 0 bases of the junction left unmatched. The V gene's germline CDR1 is MNHEY and CDR2 SVGAGI. CDR3 coding DNA: TGTGCCAGCAGTCTAGCGGGGAGCACAGATACGCAGTATTTT. Translation gives CASSLAGSTDTQYF.

CDR3 in amino acids: CAWSKGSNQPQHF. The CDR3 nucleotides are TGTGCCTGGAGTAAAGGTAGCAATCAGCCCCAGCATTTT. The chain is built from TRBV30 and TRBJ1-5, with D uncertain. V lost 2 bases and J 0 bases, leaving 5 bases between the germline ends. Germline lookup yields CDR1 GTSNPN and CDR2 SVGIG (reference sequence). CDR3 length: 13 residues.

The chain combines TRBV29-1 with TRBJ1-1; D is perhaps TRBD1 (5 bases). CDR1 is SQVTM and CDR2 is ANQGSEA in the germline V gene. V was trimmed by 5 bases and J by 5 bases, leaving 15 bases between them. The CDR3 sequence is 13 residues long. CDR3 loop: CSVLSGRMTEAFF. The CDR3 DNA is TGCAGCGTTCTTTCAGGGCGCATGACTGAAGCTTTCTTT.

This clone was counted ten times or more. The gene calls are TRBV5-1 and TRBJ2-7; D gene ambiguous. Trimming took 4 bases from V and 2 from J, leaving 13 bases between them. Germline V gives CDR1 SGHRS, CDR2 YFSETQ. This CDR3 has 14 residues. CDR3 in amino acids: CASSQNSGTYEQYF. CDR3 nucleotides: TGCGCCAGCAGCCAGAACAGTGGAACCTACGAGCAGTACTTC.

This chain joins TRBV27 and TRBJ2-3; unclear D gene. With 2 bases removed from V and 6 bases from J, the gap between germline ends came to 12 bases. CDR1 and CDR2 from the germline V gene are MNHEY and SMNVEV (reference sequence). CDR3 length: 14 amino acids. The CDR3 loop is CASSLVRHGDTQYF. In DNA form, the CDR3 reads TGTGCCAGCAGTTTAGTTCGACATGGTGATACGCAGTATTTT.

Written as DNA, the CDR3 is TGCGCCAGCAGCTCGGCCCGCGGGACTAGCGTTGCAGATACGCAGTATTTT. Encoded protein: CASSSARGTSVADTQYF. The chain links TRBV5-1 to TRBJ2-3; 10 bases fit TRBD2. The CDR3 spans 17 residues. The germline V gene has CDR1 SGHRS and CDR2 YFSETQ. V gave up 3 bases and J gave up 4 bases; unmatched junction bases: 11. Based on the CDR3 plus reference TRBV5-1 and TRBJ2-3, the full variable domain is KAGVTQTPRYLIKTRGQQVTLSCSPISGHRSVSWYQQTPGQGLQFLFEYFSETQRNKGNFPGRFSGRQFSNSRSEMNVSTLELGDSALYLCASSSARGTSVADTQYFGPGTRLTVL.

The V and J genes are TRBV28 and TRBJ1-5, with TRBD1 matching 7 bases. V trimming: 1 base; J trimming: 5 bases; junction bases outside the gene matches: 14. This CDR3 is built from 18 residues. Germline CDR1 is MDHEN and CDR2 is SYDVKM. CDR3 coding DNA: TGTGCCAGCAGTTTATCGGGGAGACAGGGAGAGTATGATCAGCCCCAGCATTTT. Translating gives CASSLSGRQGEYDQPQHF. Drawing the rest from reference TRBV28 and TRBJ1-5, the complete variable domain is DVKVTQSSRYLVKRTGEKVFLECVQDMDHENMFWYRQDPGLGLRLIYFSYDVKMKEKGDIPEGYSVSREKKERFSLILESASTNQTSMYLCASSLSGRQGEYDQPQHFGDGTRLSIL.

The chain links TRBV9 to TRBJ1-5; D gene unclear. CDR3 length: 14 amino acids. V was cut by 4 bases and J by 7 bases, with 15 bases left in between. Germline CDR1 SGDLS, CDR2 YYNGEE. CDR3 region: CASSPRREGQPQHF. The CDR3 DNA sequence: TGTGCCAGCAGCCCGAGACGGGAGGGACAGCCCCAGCATTTT. The variable domain in full, completed from reference TRBV9 and TRBJ1-5, reads DSGVTQTPKHLITATGQRVTLRCSPRSGDLSVYWYQQSLDQGLQFLIQYYNGEERAKGNILERFSAQQFPDLHSELNLSSLELGDSALYFCASSPRREGQPQHFGDGTRLSIL.

The rearrangement links TRBV6-4 to TRBJ1-5; no firm D call. In germline, CDR1 is MRHNA, CDR2 SNTAGT. V was shortened by 4 bases and J by 11 bases, with 15 bases between the two germline ends. The CDR3 spans 13 residues. CDR3: CASSASTLGTQHF. The CDR3 DNA is TGTGCCAGCAGTGCCTCGACCCTGGGGACCCAGCATTTT.

J is TRBJ1-5 and V is TRBV10-2, with D unclear. V dropped 0 bases and J dropped 7 bases, with 10 bases sitting between them. The CDR3 extends over 14 amino acids. Per germline, CDR1 WSHSY and CDR2 SAAADI. The CDR3 sequence: CASSESRREQPQHF. CDR3 nucleotide sequence: TGCGCCAGCAGTGAGTCGAGGAGGGAGCAGCCCCAGCATTTT.

The chain employs TRBV7-8 and TRBJ1-5; 9 bases fit TRBD1. The CDR3 length is 16 residues. V shed 2 bases, J shed 5 bases, and the junction held 7 bases outside the gene matches. The germline V gene encodes CDR1 SGHVS and CDR2 FQNEAQ. The CDR3 loop reads CASSLLPGQGYQPQHF. The CDR3 DNA reads TGTGCCAGCAGCTTATTGCCGGGACAGGGATATCAGCCCCAGCATTTT.

This chain's CDR3 is CASSLQGPSNQPQHF. In DNA, the CDR3 is TGTGCCAGCAGTTTACAGGGCCCTAGCAATCAGCCCCAGCATTTT. The J gene is TRBJ1-5, the V gene TRBV28; a possible D gene is TRBD1 (5 bases). This CDR3 is built from 15 residues. Germline V gene data show CDR1 as MDHEN and CDR2 as SYDVKM. V lost 2 bases to trimming and J lost 0 bases, with 8 bases between them.

This chain links TRBV7-2 with TRBJ2-2; possibly TRBD2 for D (6 bases). In germline, CDR1 is SGHTA, CDR2 FQGNSA. V gave up 1 base and J gave up 1 base, with 7 bases separating them. This CDR3 contains 15 residues. The chain's CDR3 is CASSLDGRNTGELFF. CDR3 DNA: TGTGCCAGCAGCTTAGACGGGAGGAACACCGGGGAGCTGTTTTTT.

The V and J genes are TRBV30 and TRBJ1-6; D not resolved. Germline lookup yields CDR1 GTSNPN and CDR2 SVGIG (reference sequence). The CDR3 sequence is 14 residues long. The V end lost 2 bases, the J end lost 5 bases, and 10 bases lay between the germline ends. CDR3 bases: TGTGCCTGGAGTTTAGGCCGAAATAATTCACCCCTCCACTTT. The encoded protein is CAWSLGRNNSPLHF.

J is TRBJ2-3 and V is TRBV5-1, with D possibly being TRBD2 (6 bases). V was shortened by 0 bases and J by 4 bases, with 12 bases between the two germline ends. CDR1 and CDR2 from the germline V gene are SGHRS and YFSETQ. This CDR3 spans 15 amino acids. The chain's CDR3 is CASSLGGDASDTQYF. CDR3 in DNA: TGCGCCAGCAGCTTGGGCGGGGACGCCTCAGATACGCAGTATTTT. Filled out from reference TRBV5-1 and TRBJ2-3, the complete variable domain reads KAGVTQTPRYLIKTRGQQVTLSCSPISGHRSVSWYQQTPGQGLQFLFEYFSETQRNKGNFPGRFSGRQFSNSRSEMNVSTLELGDSALYLCASSLGGDASDTQYFGPGTRLTVL.

This chain connects TRBV9 to TRBJ1-5; TRBD1 matches at 9 bases. The ends lost 4 bases at V and 7 bases at J; junction bases unmatched: 9. The V gene's germline CDR1 is SGDLS and CDR2 YYNGEE. CDR3 length: 15 amino acids. For the CDR3, the DNA is TGTGCCAGCAGCCAAAACCCCGGGACAGGGCAGCCCCAGCATTTT. This gives the protein CASSQNPGTGQPQHF.

This chain connects TRBV6-5 to TRBJ1-6, with D possibly being TRBD1 (6 bases). CDR1 is MNHEY, CDR2 SVGAGI, per germline. This CDR3 is 12 amino acids long. V gave up 8 bases and J gave up 11 bases, with 13 bases separating them. CDR3 in DNA: TGTGCCAGCGGGGCCCAGGGGCCACCCCTCCACTTT. This encodes CASGAQGPPLHF.